A selection of T cell receptor beta chains follows, all from one sample in a study of T cell responses to AZD1222 COVID-19 vaccine. Profiled with immunoSEQ multiplex PCR; TCRdb holds only in-frame clones, not every one. This sample has about 140,000 clones, with about 90% found just once. The sample in question was peripheral blood, obtained 28 days after the second AZD1222 dose. The receptor set was obtained from an adult who received the AZD1222 COVID-19 vaccine. The CDR3 runs from the conserved cysteine through the conserved F or W.

TRBJ2-7 TRBV5-4 CASSYDWSYEQYF
TRBJ1-2 TRBV3-1/TRBV3-2 CASSTYQMMGYTF
TRBJ1-4 TRBV7-2 CASRGLRNEKLFF
TRBJ1-2 TRBV2 CARRDRVYSFGYTF
TRBJ2-3 TRBV19 CASSTTDTSTDTQYF
TRBJ1-3 TRBV9 CASSVRRGDNSGNTIYF
TRBJ1-3 TRBV29-1 CSGGQSGNTIYF
TRBJ1-2 TRBV11-2 CASSADPQGGYTF
TRBJ1-1 TRBV28 CASSLGEGEAFF
TRBJ2-7 TRBV7-9 CASSPQGPSYEQYF
TRBJ1-4 TRBV7-9 CASSPGTGHEKLFF
TRBJ2-1 TRBV7-2 CASREQGGLYNEQFF
TRBJ1-1 TRBV7-9 CASSWETGGAGSTEAFF
TRBJ2-3 TRBV6-5 CASSPGQVTDTQYF
TRBJ2-7 TRBV9 CASSVSEENSYEQYF
TRBJ2-7 TRBV7-2 CASSRETYEQYF
TRBJ1-2 TRBV6-6 CASRPGGGQGAYGYTF
TRBJ1-6 TRBV6-5 CASSYRGRDSPLHF
TRBJ2-5 TRBV5-6 CASSLAAGGYYQETQYF
TRBJ1-1 TRBV6-6 CASSSRNTEAFF
TRBJ1-4 TRBV9 CASSPGSGTNEKLFF
TRBJ1-5 TRBV7-8 CASSAAGIGNQPQHF
TRBJ1-5 TRBV6-5 CASSGTGNQPQHF
TRBJ1-2 TRBV5-4 CASSPTGYGYTF
TRBJ1-6 TRBV7-2 CASSLVDRGLSSPLHF
TRBJ1-1 TRBV28 CASTSWEGAAEAFF
TRBJ1-1 TRBV29-1 CSGTGSKDTEAFF
TRBJ2-5 TRBV3-1/TRBV3-2 CASSPDTQETQYF
TRBJ2-1 TRBV4-2 CASTESAERGSYNEQFF
TRBJ1-3 TRBV7-8 CASSLRQGRSPSSGNTIYF
TRBJ2-7 TRBV10-3 CAIRAKDRGYEQYF
TRBJ2-1 TRBV7-3 CASSISGTGNEQFF
TRBJ2-7 TRBV27 CASRQRETYEQYF
TRBJ1-1 TRBV6-5 CASSFPGAPRAFF
TRBJ1-2 TRBV9 CASSALGGLDGYTF
TRBJ1-2 TRBV28 CASSSNRGYGYTF
TRBJ1-4 TRBV9 CASSVDSEKLFF
TRBJ2-2 TRBV9 CASSVRPNDGELFF
TRBJ1-2 TRBV28 CACSGPQVEGYTF
TRBJ1-1 TRBV19 CASSVGRNTEAFF
TRBJ2-6 TRBV19 CASSMERQGSFGANVLTF
TRBJ1-2 TRBV28 CASSLSREFYGYTF
TRBJ1-1 TRBV30 CAWSLEMNTEAFF
TRBJ1-1 TRBV5-1 CASSFSGGVTEAFF